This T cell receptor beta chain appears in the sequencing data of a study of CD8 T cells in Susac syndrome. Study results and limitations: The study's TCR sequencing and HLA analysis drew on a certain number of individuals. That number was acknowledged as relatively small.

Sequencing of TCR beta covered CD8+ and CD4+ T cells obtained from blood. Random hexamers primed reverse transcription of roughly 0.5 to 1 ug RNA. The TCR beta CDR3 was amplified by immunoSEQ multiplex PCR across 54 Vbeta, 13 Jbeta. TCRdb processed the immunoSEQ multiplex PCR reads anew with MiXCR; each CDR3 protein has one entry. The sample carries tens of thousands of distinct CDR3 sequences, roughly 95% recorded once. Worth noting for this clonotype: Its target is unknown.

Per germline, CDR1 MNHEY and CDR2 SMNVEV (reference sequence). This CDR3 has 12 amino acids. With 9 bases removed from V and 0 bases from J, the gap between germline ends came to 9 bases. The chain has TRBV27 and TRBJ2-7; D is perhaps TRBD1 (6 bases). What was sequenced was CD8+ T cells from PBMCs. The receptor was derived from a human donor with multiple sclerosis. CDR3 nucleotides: TGTGCCAGTGGACAGCCCTCCTACGAGCAGTACTTC. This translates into CASGQPSYEQYF.